The source of this T cell receptor (beta chain) is a study of neurological immune-mediated disorders. Study-wide background: The multiple sclerosis group of around 34 included around 30 relapsing-remitting and 3 secondary progressive patients.

TCRdb reprocessed the 5' RACE reads with MiXCR, giving one entry per CDR3 protein. This sample has over 50,000 distinct CDR3 sequences; 5.2% occur once, and the top ten carry around 6%. Ten or more counts support this clonotype. This receptor was identified in a human donor with multiple sclerosis. The donor label of this sample is uncertain. The material sequenced was PBMCs.

The CDR3 DNA reads as TGCAGTGCTAGAGGGGGCAGCTTCAATGAAAAACTGTTTTTT. Amino acids: CSARGGSFNEKLFF. The chain combines TRBV20-1 with TRBJ1-4; D might be TRBD1 (5 bases). Germline V gene sequence: CDR1 DFQATT, CDR2 SNEGSKA (reference sequence). V was trimmed by 1 base and J by 5 bases, leaving 11 bases between them. This CDR3 has 14 residues.